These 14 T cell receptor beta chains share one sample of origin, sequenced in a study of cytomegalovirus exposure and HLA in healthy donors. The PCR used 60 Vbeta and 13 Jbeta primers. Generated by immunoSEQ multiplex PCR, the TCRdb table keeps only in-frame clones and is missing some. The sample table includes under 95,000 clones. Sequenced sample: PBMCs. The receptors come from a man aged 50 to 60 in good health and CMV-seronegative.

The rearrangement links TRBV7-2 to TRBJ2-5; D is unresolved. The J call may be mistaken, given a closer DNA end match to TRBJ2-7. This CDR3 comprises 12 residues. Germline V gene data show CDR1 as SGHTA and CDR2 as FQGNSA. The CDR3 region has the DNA TGTGCCAGCAGCTTGTCCACCTACGAGCAGTACTTC. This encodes CASSLSTYEQYF.

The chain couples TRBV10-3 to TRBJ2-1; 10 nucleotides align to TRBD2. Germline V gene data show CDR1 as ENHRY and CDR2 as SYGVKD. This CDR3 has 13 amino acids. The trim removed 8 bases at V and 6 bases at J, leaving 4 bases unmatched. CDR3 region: CAIAGTSVNEQFF. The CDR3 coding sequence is TGTGCCATCGCGGGGACTAGCGTCAATGAGCAGTTCTTC.

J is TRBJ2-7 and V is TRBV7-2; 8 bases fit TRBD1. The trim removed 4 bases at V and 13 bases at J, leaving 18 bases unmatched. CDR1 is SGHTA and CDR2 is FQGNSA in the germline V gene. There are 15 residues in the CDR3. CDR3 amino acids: CASSYSSTGAEIGYF. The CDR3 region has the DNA TGTGCCAGCAGCTACTCATCGACAGGGGCTGAGATAGGTTACTTC.

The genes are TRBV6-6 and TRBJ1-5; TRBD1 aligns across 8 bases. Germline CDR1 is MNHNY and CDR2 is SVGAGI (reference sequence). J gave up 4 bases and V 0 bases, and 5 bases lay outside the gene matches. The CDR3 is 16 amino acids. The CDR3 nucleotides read TGTGCCAGCAGTTACTCGGGCAGGGGGCGTAATCAGCCCCAGCATTTT. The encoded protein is CASSYSGRGRNQPQHF.

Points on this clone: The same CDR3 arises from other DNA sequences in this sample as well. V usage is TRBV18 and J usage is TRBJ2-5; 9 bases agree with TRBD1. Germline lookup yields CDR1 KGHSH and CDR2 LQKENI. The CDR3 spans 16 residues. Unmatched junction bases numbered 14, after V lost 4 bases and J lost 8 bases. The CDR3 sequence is CASSLHPPGQGYTQYF. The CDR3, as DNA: TGTGCCAGCTCACTCCACCCCCCGGGACAGGGTTATACCCAGTACTTC.

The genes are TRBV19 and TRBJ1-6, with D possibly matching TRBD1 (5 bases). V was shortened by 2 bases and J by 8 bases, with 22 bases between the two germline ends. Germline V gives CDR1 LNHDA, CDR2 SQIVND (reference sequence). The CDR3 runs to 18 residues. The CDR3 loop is CASSIYSRAGRLYSPLHF. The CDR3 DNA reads TGTGCCAGTAGTATATACTCCAGGGCCGGGCGATTGTATTCACCCCTCCACTTT.

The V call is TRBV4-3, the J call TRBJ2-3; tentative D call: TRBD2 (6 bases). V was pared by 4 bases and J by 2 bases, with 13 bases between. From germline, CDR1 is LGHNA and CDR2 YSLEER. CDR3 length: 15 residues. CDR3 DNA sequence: TGCGCCAGCAGCCCTTCGGGACTTTACACAGATACGCAGTATTTT. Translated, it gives CASSPSGLYTDTQYF.

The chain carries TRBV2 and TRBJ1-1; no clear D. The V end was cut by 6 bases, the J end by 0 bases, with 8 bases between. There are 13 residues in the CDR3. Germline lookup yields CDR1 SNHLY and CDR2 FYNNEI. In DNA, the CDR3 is TGTGCCAGCAGACTAGCACTGAACACTGAAGCTTTCTTT. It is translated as CASRLALNTEAFF.

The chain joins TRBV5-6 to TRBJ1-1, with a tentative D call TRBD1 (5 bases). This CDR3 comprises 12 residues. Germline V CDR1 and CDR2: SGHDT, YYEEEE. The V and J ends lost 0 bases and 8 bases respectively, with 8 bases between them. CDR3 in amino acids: CASSLGAGEAFF. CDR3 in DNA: TGTGCCAGCAGCTTGGGGGCAGGGGAAGCTTTCTTT.

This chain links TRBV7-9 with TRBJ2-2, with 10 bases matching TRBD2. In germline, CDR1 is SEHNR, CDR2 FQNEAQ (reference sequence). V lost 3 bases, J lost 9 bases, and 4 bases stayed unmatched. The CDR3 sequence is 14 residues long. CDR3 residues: CASSFSGGPRELFF. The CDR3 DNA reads TGTGCCAGCAGCTTTAGCGGGGGGCCCAGGGAGCTGTTTTTT.

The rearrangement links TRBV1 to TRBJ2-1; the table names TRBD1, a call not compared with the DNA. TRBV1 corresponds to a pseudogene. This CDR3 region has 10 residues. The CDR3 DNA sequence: TGCACCAGCAGCCAGGGCAATCAGTTCTTC. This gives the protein CTSSQGNQFF.

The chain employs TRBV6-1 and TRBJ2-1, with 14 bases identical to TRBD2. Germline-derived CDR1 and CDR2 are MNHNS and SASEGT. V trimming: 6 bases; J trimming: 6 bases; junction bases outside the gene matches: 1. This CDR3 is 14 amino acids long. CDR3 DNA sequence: TGTGCCAGCAGCGGGACTAGCGGGGGCAATGAGCAGTTCTTC. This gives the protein CASSGTSGGNEQFF.

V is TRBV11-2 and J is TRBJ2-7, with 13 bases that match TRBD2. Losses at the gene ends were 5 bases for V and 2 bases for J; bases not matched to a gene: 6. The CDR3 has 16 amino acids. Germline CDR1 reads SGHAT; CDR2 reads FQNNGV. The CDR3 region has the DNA TGTGCCAGCAGCCATTGGACTAGCGGGAGAGCCTACGAGCAGTACTTC. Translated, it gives CASSHWTSGRAYEQYF.

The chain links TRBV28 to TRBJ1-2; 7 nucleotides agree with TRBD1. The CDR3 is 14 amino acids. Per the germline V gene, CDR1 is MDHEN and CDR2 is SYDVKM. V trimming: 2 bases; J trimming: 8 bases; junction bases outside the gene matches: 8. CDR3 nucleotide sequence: TGTGCCAGCAGTTTAGGGCCAGGGGGGACAGGCTACACCTTC. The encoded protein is CASSLGPGGTGYTF.